This T cell receptor beta chain was recovered during a study of CD8+ T cells in alopecia areata. PBMCs, the starting material, were the source of sorted CD4+ and CD8+ T cells. The J segment lost 0 bases and the V segment lost 2 bases, leaving 7 bases of the junction unmatched. The CDR3 is made up of 16 amino acids. The germline CDR1 and CDR2 sequences are SGDLS and YYNGEE. cDNA reverse transcribed from extracted RNA served as the sequencing template. TCRdb's table, derived via immunoSEQ multiplex PCR, lists solely in-frame clones and lacks some. The sample has 120,000 to 150,000 clones, approximately 60% seen once.

The TCR originated in a human donor in good health. V and J are TRBV9 and TRBJ2-5; 7 nucleotides line up with TRBD2. What was sequenced was CD8+ T cells sorted from blood. DNA of the CDR3: TGTGCCAGCAGCGTCGAGGGAGGGAGTCACCAAGAGACCCAGTACTTC. Residues: CASSVEGGSHQETQYF.